The entry below gives a single T cell receptor beta chain sequence along with its context. Deletions cut 1 base from V and 2 bases from J, with 6 bases between. Germline V gene sequence: CDR1 LGHDT, CDR2 YNNKEL (reference sequence). The CDR3 covers 14 residues. This record belongs to a study of blood T cell repertoires in COVID-19. Overall study context: In each case, the material was cDNA or gDNA derived from T cells, B-cell-depleted T cells, or PBMCs.

Repertoires were generated with immunoSEQ multiplex PCR, while TCRdb's copy carries only in-frame clones and drops some. Seen here are 35,000 to 40,000 clones, about 74% observed once, and the top ten hold roughly a tenth. V is TRBV3-1 (or the pseudogene TRBV3-2) and J is TRBJ2-1; D not resolved. The material sequenced was peripheral blood. This TCR was recovered from a man in his 70s with COVID-19, enrolled during active disease. The CDR3 nucleotides read TGTGCCAGCAGCCAAGGCGGTACCTACAATGAGCAGTTCTTC. Amino acids: CASSQGGTYNEQFF.